The subject of this entry is one T cell receptor beta chain. This clonotype was seen a handful of times. What antigen it recognizes has not been identified. Per-nucleotide qualities are absent, and no much larger clonotype sits a single base away. The germline V gene specifies LGHNA as CDR1 and YSLEER as CDR2. CDR3 length: 16 amino acids, cysteine to phenylalanine. Left in the record is the CDR3 DNA by itself, 48 bases read in frame from the first base. Trimming at the junction amounts to 0 bases on V and 0 bases on J, and the germline ends lie 9 bases apart. This sample is drawn from a study of T-cell reconstitution after alpha-beta-depleted transplantation in children (dated by TCRdb to about 2016). About the investigation overall: Using TCR repertoire profiling, the study followed T-cell immune reconstitution in a quantitative way in children after TCRalphabeta/CD19-depleted allogeneic hematopoietic cell transplantation.

The library was produced with PCR. This sample was sequenced with an Illumina HiSeq 2500. To normalize quantification of the TCRbeta repertoire, the TCR libraries were built with molecular barcoding that relied on unique molecular identifiers. TCRdb reprocessed the public reads (quality trimming at Q25 with fastp, clone calling with MiXCR) and kept in-frame beta chains. When rows share a CDR3 protein, they turn into one entry using the most common DNA and genes. The sample table records 640,000 or so distinct CDR3 sequences; roughly 17% of these occur just once. The ten biggest clones cover approximately 1% of the sample.

This clonotype was sampled from a human donor who donated a stem cell graft to a child with acute myeloid leukemia. The V and J genes are TRBV4-3 and TRBJ2-1, and TRBD2 may be the D gene, going by 5 matching bases. The specimen comprised PBMCs from the stem cell graft donor, sampled from the stem cell graft. The nucleotides read TGCGCCAGCAGCCAAGACGGGGTGAGCTCCTACAATGAGCAGTTCTTC. It encodes CASSQDGVSSYNEQFF.